Listed here are 9 T cell receptor beta chains from one sample, sequenced in a study of OX40 agonist ivuxolimab in advanced cancers. The repertoire was sequenced with immunoSEQ multiplex PCR; TCRdb's copy has only in-frame clones and lacks some. This table holds more than 45,000 clones, over 80% found once. The sequencing here drew on CD4+ or CD8+ T cells sorted from blood, taken in a trial of the OX40 agonist ivuxolimab. The receptors derive from an adult with an advanced solid tumor such as melanoma, head and neck, liver or kidney cancer.

This clone was counted a single time. This chain joins TRBV27 and TRBJ2-7, with 11 bases aligning to TRBD1. The germline V gene encodes CDR1 MNHEY and CDR2 SMNVEV (reference sequence). With 3 bases clipped from V and 3 bases from J, the junction kept 1 base outside the gene matches. CDR3 length: 14 residues. CDR3 DNA sequence: TGTGCCAGCAGTTTTGGGACAGGGGGCTACGAGCAGTACTTC. As protein: CASSFGTGGYEQYF.

The chain uses TRBV6-5 and TRBJ2-3; 10 bases line up with TRBD2. CDR1 MNHEY and CDR2 SVGAGI come from the germline V gene. The CDR3 totals 13 residues. Unmatched junction bases numbered 4, after V lost 9 bases and J lost 4 bases. For the CDR3, the DNA is TGTGCCAGTTCTAGCGGGAGCTCAGATACGCAGTATTTT. Translated, it gives CASSSGSSDTQYF.

The chain couples TRBV2 to TRBJ1-2; maybe TRBD1 (6 bases). CDR3 size: 13 residues. Germline lookup yields CDR1 SNHLY and CDR2 FYNNEI. The V end was cut by 8 bases, the J end by 5 bases, with 15 bases between. CDR3 loop: CASGTSPGYGYTF. The CDR3 bases are TGTGCCAGCGGGACAAGTCCGGGGTATGGCTACACCTTC.

This clone was picked up a small number of times. The CDR3 spells CASSPNQGGYGYTF. The CDR3 coding sequence is TGTGCCAGCAGCCCCAATCAGGGGGGCTATGGCTACACCTTC. V and J are TRBV4-2 and TRBJ1-2; the match to TRBD1 covers 7 bases. Losses at the gene ends were 4 bases for V and 4 bases for J; bases not matched to a gene: 6. From germline, CDR1 is LGHNA and CDR2 YNFKEQ. The CDR3 sequence is 14 residues long.

The chain's CDR3 is CASSLDGSQETQYF. DNA of the CDR3: TGTGCCAGCAGCTTAGACGGGAGTCAAGAGACCCAGTACTTC. The V gene is TRBV11-2, the J gene TRBJ2-5, with a tentative D call TRBD2 (6 bases). V lost 0 bases and J 2 bases, leaving 7 bases between the germline ends. The germline V gene has CDR1 SGHAT and CDR2 FQNNGV. The CDR3 length is 14 residues.

This chain joins TRBV7-6 and TRBJ2-1; 9 bases align to TRBD2. The CDR3 contains 17 residues. The V gene end was trimmed by 3 bases and the J gene end by 8 bases; junction bases not matched to a gene: 14. CDR1 is SGHVS, CDR2 FNYEAQ, per germline. Here the CDR3 DNA reads TGTGCCAGCAGCTTTTCCCAGCGGGAGGCAAACGTCGATGAGCAGTTCTTC. It encodes CASSFSQREANVDEQFF.

A single count supports this clone. The rearrangement joins TRBV28 to TRBJ1-3; D is ambiguous. With 5 bases removed from V and 0 bases from J, the gap between germline ends came to 8 bases. This CDR3 comprises 14 residues. Germline values: CDR1 MDHEN, CDR2 SYDVKM. The CDR3: CASSRHSSGNTIYF. The CDR3 DNA reads as TGTGCCAGCAGTAGACACTCCTCTGGAAACACCATATATTTT.

This clone was seen only once. The V call is TRBV28, the J call TRBJ2-7; perhaps TRBD2 as D (6 bases). Trimming stripped 3 bases from V and 1 base from J, with 13 bases between. Germline CDR1 reads MDHEN; CDR2 reads SYDVKM. CDR3 length equals 15 residues. The CDR3 region has the DNA TGTGCCAGCAGTTTTCGCGGCGGGGCGTCCTACGAGCAGTACTTC. Its translation is CASSFRGGASYEQYF.

The CDR3, as DNA: TGTGCCAGCAGTTTGCCTTCTAGCGGGAGGGGCTCCTACAATGAGCAGTTCTTC. As protein: CASSLPSSGRGSYNEQFF. The J gene is TRBJ2-1, the V gene TRBV27, with TRBD2 matching 12 bases. V shed 3 bases and J 0 bases; nucleotides not matched to a gene: 6. The CDR3 covers 18 residues. Per the germline V gene, CDR1 is MNHEY and CDR2 is SMNVEV (reference sequence).